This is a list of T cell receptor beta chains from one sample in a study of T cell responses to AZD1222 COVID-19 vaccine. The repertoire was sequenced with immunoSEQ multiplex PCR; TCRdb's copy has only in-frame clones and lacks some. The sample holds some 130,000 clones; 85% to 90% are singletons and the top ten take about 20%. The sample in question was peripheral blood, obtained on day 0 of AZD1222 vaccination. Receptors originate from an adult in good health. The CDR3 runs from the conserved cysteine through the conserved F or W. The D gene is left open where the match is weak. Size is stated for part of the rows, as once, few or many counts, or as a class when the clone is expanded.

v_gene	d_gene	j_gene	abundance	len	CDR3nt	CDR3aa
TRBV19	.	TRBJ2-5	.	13	TGTGCCAGTAGGGGTCTAGCGAGGGAGACCCAGTACTTC	CASRGLARETQYF
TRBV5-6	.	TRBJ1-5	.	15	TGTGCCAGCAAGGTGGGGCGTAATAGCAATCAGCCCCAGCATTTT	CASKVGRNSNQPQHF
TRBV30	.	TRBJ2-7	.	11	TGTGCCTCGGACACACTCCGCGAGCAGTACTTC	CASDTLREQYF
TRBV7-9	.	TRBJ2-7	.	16	TGTGCCAGCAGCTTAGATTCTAGGGGGGATCTCTACGAGCAGTACTTC	CASSLDSRGDLYEQYF
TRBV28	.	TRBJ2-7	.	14	TGTGCCAGCAGTTTCCCCAGCCGACAGGCTATAACCTACTTC	CASSFPSRQAITYF
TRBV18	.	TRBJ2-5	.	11	TGTGCCAGCTCACCGCAAGAGACCCAGTACTTC	CASSPQETQYF
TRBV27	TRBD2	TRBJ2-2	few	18	TGTGCCAGCAGTTTATCGGCGCTAGCGGGGGGGCATGACGGGGAGCTGTTTTTT	CASSLSALAGGHDGELFF
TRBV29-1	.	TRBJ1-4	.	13	TGCAGCGTTTTGACAGGCTCTAATGAAAAACTGTTTTTT	CSVLTGSNEKLFF
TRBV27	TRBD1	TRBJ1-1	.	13	TGTGCCAGCAGTTTAACGGGACAGGGTTCGGCTTTCTTT	CASSLTGQGSAFF
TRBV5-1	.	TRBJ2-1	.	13	TGCGCCAGCAGGGGAGACAGATACAATGAGCAGTTCTTC	CASRGDRYNEQFF
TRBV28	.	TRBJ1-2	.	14	TGTGCCAGCAGTTTGTCAGGTGGGAACTATGGCTACACCTTC	CASSLSGGNYGYTF
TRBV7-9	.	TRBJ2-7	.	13	TGTGCCAGCAGCTTTTTAGCCTCCTACGAGCAGTACTTC	CASSFLASYEQYF
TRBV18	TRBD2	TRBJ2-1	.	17	TGTGCCAGCTCACCGCGGACTAGCGGGGGGGAATACAATGAGCAGTTCTTC	CASSPRTSGGEYNEQFF
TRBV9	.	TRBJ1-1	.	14	TGTGCCAGCAGCGTAGGAGGGGGGGCCACTGAAGCTTTCTTT	CASSVGGGATEAFF
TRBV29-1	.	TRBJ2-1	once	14	TGCAGCGTTGTCGGTGGGGGGAGCTACAATGAGCAGTTCTTC	CSVVGGGSYNEQFF
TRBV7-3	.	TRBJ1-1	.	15	TGTGCCAGCAGCTTACGGCGGCTAGAGAACACTGAAGCTTTCTTT	CASSLRRLENTEAFF
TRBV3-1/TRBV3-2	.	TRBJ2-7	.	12	TGTGCCAGCCAGCAGGGAGACTACGAGCAGTACTTC	CASQQGDYEQYF
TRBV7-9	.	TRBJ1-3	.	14	TGTGCCAGCAGCCTAGGGCAGGTTGGAAACACCATATATTTT	CASSLGQVGNTIYF
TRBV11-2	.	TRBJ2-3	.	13	TGTGCCAGCAGCTTAGGGGGCCTTGATACGCAGTATTTT	CASSLGGLDTQYF
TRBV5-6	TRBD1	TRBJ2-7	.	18	TGTGCCAGCAGCCCGGCCGGGACAGGGGGCCTCAGCTCCTACGAGCAGTACTTC	CASSPAGTGGLSSYEQYF
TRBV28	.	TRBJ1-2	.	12	TGTGCCAGCAAGGAGGGGGACTATGGCTACACCTTC	CASKEGDYGYTF
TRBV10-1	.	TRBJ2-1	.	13	TGCGCCAGCTCCTTAGGGCTAAGCAATGAGCAGTTCTTC	CASSLGLSNEQFF
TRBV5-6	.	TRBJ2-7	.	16	TGTGCCAGCAGCGCGGACACAGGGTCGATAGGCTACGAGCAGTACTTC	CASSADTGSIGYEQYF
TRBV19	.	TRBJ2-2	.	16	TGTGCCAGTAGTATTCGTGAGGGCGGGGTTACCGGGGAGCTGTTTTTT	CASSIREGGVTGELFF
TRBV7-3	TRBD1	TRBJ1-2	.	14	TGTGCCAGCAGCACCCACGGACAGGTTTCGGGCTACACCTTC	CASSTHGQVSGYTF
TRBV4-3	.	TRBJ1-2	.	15	TGCGCCAGCAGCCAAGACTGGGCGGGTTCCCGCGGCTACACCTTC	CASSQDWAGSRGYTF
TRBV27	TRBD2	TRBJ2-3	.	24	TGTGCCAGCAGTTTACGTATGCAGGGTATTCTCGGGATAGCGGGGGGGCATTTATCAGATACGCAGTATTTT	CASSLRMQGILGIAGGHLSDTQYF
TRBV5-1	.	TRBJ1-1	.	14	TGCGCCAGCAGCAAAACAGGGATGAACACTGAAGCTTTCTTT	CASSKTGMNTEAFF
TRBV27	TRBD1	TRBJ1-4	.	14	TGTGCCAGCAGTTACCGACAGGGCCGAGAAAAACTGTTTTTT	CASSYRQGREKLFF
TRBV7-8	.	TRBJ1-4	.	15	TGTGCCAGCAGCTTAGCATTGGGGGCGACGGTAAAACTGTTTTTT	CASSLALGATVKLFF
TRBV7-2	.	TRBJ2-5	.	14	TGTGCCAGCAGATTCGACCGGAACCAAGAGACCCAGTACTTC	CASRFDRNQETQYF
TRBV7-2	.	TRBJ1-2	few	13	TGTGCCAGCAGCTTAGCGGTGGGATATGGCTACACCTTC	CASSLAVGYGYTF
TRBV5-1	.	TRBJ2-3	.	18	TGCGCCAGCAGCTTGCGGCGGGGCAGGGTCGAGGGGACAGATACGCAGTATTTT	CASSLRRGRVEGTDTQYF
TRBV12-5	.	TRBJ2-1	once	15	TGTGCTAGTGGCGGGGACGGGACACCTTACAATGAGCAGTTCTTC	CASGGDGTPYNEQFF
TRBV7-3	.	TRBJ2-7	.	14	TGTGCCAGCAGCCCCCGGGACGGAGATTACGAGCAGTACTTC	CASSPRDGDYEQYF
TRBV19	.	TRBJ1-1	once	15	TGTGCCAGTAGTCCAAACTACAAGGGAAAAACTGAAGCTTTCTTT	CASSPNYKGKTEAFF
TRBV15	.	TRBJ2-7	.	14	TGTGCCACCAGTGGGCAAGCCGCTTCCTACGAGCAGTACTTC	CATSGQAASYEQYF
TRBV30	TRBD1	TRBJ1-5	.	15	TGTGCCTGGAGTCTATCCGACAGGGATTATCAGCCCCAGCATTTT	CAWSLSDRDYQPQHF
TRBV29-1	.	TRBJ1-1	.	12	TGCAGCGGAACTCAGGGGCGGGTTGAAGCTTTCTTT	CSGTQGRVEAFF
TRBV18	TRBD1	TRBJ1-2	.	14	TGTGCCAGCTCTGGGACAGGGCCCAACTATGGCTACACCTTC	CASSGTGPNYGYTF
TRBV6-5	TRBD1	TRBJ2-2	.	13	TGTGCCAGCAGCCACAGGGGAACCGGGGAGCTGTTTTTT	CASSHRGTGELFF
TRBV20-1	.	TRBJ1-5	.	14	TGCAGTGCTAGTCCGGACGGCCAAAATCGGCCCCAGCATTTT	CSASPDGQNRPQHF
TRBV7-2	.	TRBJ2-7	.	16	TGTGCCAGCAGGTCAGAAGTACAGGGTTGGCTGTACGAGCAGTACTTC	CASRSEVQGWLYEQYF
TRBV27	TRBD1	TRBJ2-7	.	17	TGTGCCAGCAGTTTAAGCCCGACAGGGGAACGCCGAGACGAGCAGTACTTC	CASSLSPTGERRDEQYF
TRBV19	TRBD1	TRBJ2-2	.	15	TGTGCCAGTAGTGAGAGGGGGCGCAGCACCGGGGAGCTGTTTTTT	CASSERGRSTGELFF
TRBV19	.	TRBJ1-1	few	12	TGTGCCAGTAGTATAGCTGGCGAGAAGGCTTTCTTT	CASSIAGEKAFF
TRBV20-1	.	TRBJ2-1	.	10	TGCAGTATCGCTTACAATGAGCAGTTCTTC	CSIAYNEQFF
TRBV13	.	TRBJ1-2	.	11	TGTGCCAGCAGCGCGAGCTATGGCTACACCTTC	CASSASYGYTF